This T cell receptor (beta chain) was retrieved from a study of CD8 T cells in Susac syndrome. Study summary: Roughly six sequenced Susac syndrome patients had clinically active disease, while eight were in remission.

RNA was extracted with the RNeasy kit, and a quantity of roughly 0.45 to 1 ug was reverse transcribed using random hexamers. Amplification of TCR beta CDR3 by immunoSEQ multiplex PCR spanned 54 Vbeta and 13 Jbeta. TCRdb used MiXCR to reprocess the immunoSEQ multiplex PCR reads, holding one entry per CDR3 protein. Of roughly 130,000 distinct CDR3 sequences listed, around 96% are singletons. Study results and caveats: There was no clonal expansion in the CD4+ T cell repertoires of Susac syndrome.

Germline V lookup: CDR1 LNHNV, CDR2 YYDKDF (reference sequence). Trimming stripped 0 bases from V and 2 bases from J, with 11 bases between. This CDR3 has 15 amino acids. With regard to this clonotype: Its antigen is not identified.

The origin of this receptor is a human donor with Susac syndrome. The chain combines TRBV15 with TRBJ2-7; no definite D call. Sequencing input: CD4+ T cells from PBMCs. The DNA for the CDR3 is TGTGCCACCAGCAGAGATTCGGAGCCGACCTACGAGCAGTACTTC. Its translation is CATSRDSEPTYEQYF. Looking up the rest from reference TRBV15 and TRBJ2-7 gives the full variable domain: DAMVIQNPRYQVTQFGKPVTLSCSQTLNHNVMYWYQQKSSQAPKLLFHYYDKDFNNEADTPDNFQSRRPNTSFCFLDIRSPGLGDTAMYLCATSRDSEPTYEQYFGPGTRLTVT.